The 22 T cell receptor beta chains reported below all come from one sample, sequenced in a study of T cell responses to AZD1222 COVID-19 vaccine. Libraries were prepared by immunoSEQ multiplex PCR; TCRdb keeps only in-frame clonotypes and omits some of them. Of 120,000 to 150,000 clones listed, approximately 90% are singletons. The sequencing used peripheral blood, collected on day 0 of AZD1222 vaccination. Source of these receptors: an adult in good health.

The chain links TRBV7-3 to TRBJ1-5; no definite D call. The germline V gene has CDR1 SGHTA and CDR2 FQGTGA. CDR3 size: 13 residues. The ends were cut back, 5 bases at V and 3 bases at J, with 8 bases in the middle. CDR3 in DNA: TGTGCCAGCAGCGTACAGAACAATCAGCCCCAGCATTTT. It is translated as CASSVQNNQPQHF.

The gene calls are TRBV6-5 and TRBJ1-2; D might be TRBD1 (6 bases). The CDR3 is 13 amino acids. CDR1 and CDR2 from the germline V gene are MNHEY and SVGAGI. CDR3 nucleotide sequence: TGTGCTACCAGCTCAGGGGAGGTGAATGGCTACACCTTC. Amino acid sequence: CATSSGEVNGYTF.

The table lists this clone with a count of one. The chain carries TRBV5-1 and TRBJ1-2; D not resolved. Trimming removed 4 bases from V and 2 bases from J, with 12 bases in between. The CDR3 is 14 residues long. CDR1 is SGHRS and CDR2 is YFSETQ in the germline V gene. The chain's CDR3 is CASSIGPLNYGYTF. The DNA for the CDR3 is TGCGCCAGCAGCATAGGACCTCTGAACTATGGCTACACCTTC. The whole variable domain, remainder taken from reference TRBV5-1 and TRBJ1-2, is KAGVTQTPRYLIKTRGQQVTLSCSPISGHRSVSWYQQTPGQGLQFLFEYFSETQRNKGNFPGRFSGRQFSNSRSEMNVSTLELGDSALYLCASSIGPLNYGYTFGSGTRLTVV.

This chain uses TRBV5-5 with TRBJ1-5, with D maybe TRBD1 (5 bases). The germline V gene encodes CDR1 SGHKS and CDR2 YYEKEE (reference sequence). The V end was cut by 2 bases, the J end by 8 bases, with 14 bases between. The CDR3 length is 14 residues. The CDR3 region is CASSFQGDLEPQHF. The DNA of the CDR3 is TGTGCCAGCAGCTTTCAGGGCGACCTTGAGCCCCAGCATTTT.

This clone occurred once. The chain links TRBV27 to TRBJ1-2; D unclear. Germline V lookup: CDR1 MNHEY, CDR2 SMNVEV (reference sequence). The CDR3 loop spans 15 amino acids. Trimming took off 6 bases at V and 0 bases at J, with 14 bases between the two ends. CDR3 loop: CASRGVVSSNYGYTF. The CDR3 DNA follows: TGTGCCAGCAGGGGTGTTGTCAGTTCTAACTATGGCTACACCTTC.

This chain joins TRBV21-1 and TRBJ1-5; the table gives TRBD1 as D, unverified against the DNA. TRBV21-1 has pseudogene status. There are 18 residues in the CDR3. The CDR3 region has the DNA TGTGCCAGCAGCGACGTTAACCGGAGGACAGGGGGCGGCCAGCCCCAGCATTTT. Protein: CASSDVNRRTGGGQPQHF.

This clone appeared once. The chain employs TRBV5-4 and TRBJ1-1; a weak D match, TRBD1 (5 bases). The V gene lost 2 bases and the J gene lost 0 bases, with 14 bases spanning the gap. CDR3 length: 16 amino acids. CDR1 SGHNT and CDR2 YYREEE come from the germline V gene (reference sequence). The CDR3 nucleotides are TGTGCCAGCAGCTTAGGACCCGCGGGGGTGAACACTGAAGCTTTCTTT. It specifies CASSLGPAGVNTEAFF. The complete variable domain, with remaining parts taken from reference TRBV5-4 and TRBJ1-1, reads ETGVTQSPTHLIKTRGQQVTLRCSSQSGHNTVSWYQQALGQGPQFIFQYYREEENGRGNFPPRFSGLQFPNYSSELNVNALELDDSALYLCASSLGPAGVNTEAFFGQGTRLTVV.

This chain uses TRBV5-1 with TRBJ1-1, with no clear D. The ends were cut back, 0 bases at V and 7 bases at J, with 16 bases in the middle. Germline V gene lookup returns CDR1 SGHRS and CDR2 YFSETQ. This CDR3 comprises 15 residues. The CDR3 DNA is TGCGCCAGCAGCTTGGCCGGTGGAGCGATCTTTGAAGCTTTCTTT. The encoded protein is CASSLAGGAIFEAFF.

This chain links TRBV7-9 with TRBJ2-7, with D tentatively TRBD2 (6 bases). CDR3 size: 15 residues. Deletions cut 1 base from V and 4 bases from J, with 14 bases between. Per germline, CDR1 SEHNR and CDR2 FQNEAQ (reference sequence). CDR3 sequence reads: CASSLGHLGRYEQYF. Written as DNA, the CDR3 is TGTGCCAGCAGCTTAGGACACCTAGGGAGGTACGAGCAGTACTTC.

The chain employs TRBV3-1 (or the pseudogene TRBV3-2) and TRBJ1-5, with 9 bases fitting TRBD1. J gave up 7 bases and V 1 base, and 8 bases lay outside the gene matches. Germline V gene lookup returns CDR1 LGHDT and CDR2 YNNKEL (reference sequence). This CDR3 is 16 amino acids long. CDR3 region: CASSQASTGGRQPQHF. In nucleotides, the CDR3 is TGTGCCAGCAGCCAAGCCTCGACAGGGGGAAGACAGCCCCAGCATTTT.

The V and J genes are TRBV5-5 and TRBJ2-5; TRBD1 is a possible D gene (6 bases). Deletions cut 0 bases from V and 3 bases from J, with 12 bases between. The CDR3 loop spans 15 amino acids. Germline V gene sequence: CDR1 SGHKS, CDR2 YYEKEE (reference sequence). CDR3 nucleotide sequence: TGTGCCAGCAGCTTGGTTGGTTCAGGGGAAGAGACCCAGTACTTC. This sequence encodes CASSLVGSGEETQYF. The full variable domain, in which reference TRBV5-5 and TRBJ2-5 provide the parts outside the CDR3, is DAGVTQSPTHLIKTRGQQVTLRCSPISGHKSVSWYQQVLGQGPQFIFQYYEKEERGRGNFPDRFSARQFPNYSSELNVNALLLGDSALYLCASSLVGSGEETQYFGPGTRLLVL.

The rearrangement links TRBV5-1 to TRBJ2-1, with D possibly TRBD2 on 5 matching bases. Trimming stripped 5 bases from V and 8 bases from J, with 11 bases between. Germline lookup yields CDR1 SGHRS and CDR2 YFSETQ. The CDR3 is 12 amino acids. CDR3 residues: CASRAGSHEQFF. The CDR3 DNA sequence: TGCGCCAGCAGGGCGGGTAGCCATGAGCAGTTCTTC.

This clone was observed a single time. V usage is TRBV19 and J usage is TRBJ2-7; 11 nucleotides agree with TRBD2. After removal of 0 bases from V and 1 base from J, the junction contained 2 bases not matched to a gene. Germline V gives CDR1 LNHDA, CDR2 SQIVND (reference sequence). The CDR3 consists of 16 residues. CDR3 in DNA: TGTGCCAGTAGTATAGAAGGACTAGCGGGTTCCTACGAGCAGTACTTC. Residues: CASSIEGLAGSYEQYF. Using reference TRBV19 and TRBJ2-7 for the parts outside the CDR3, the full variable domain is DGGITQSPKYLFRKEGQNVTLSCEQNLNHDAMYWYRQDPGQGLRLIYYSQIVNDFQKGDIAEGYSVSREKKESFPLTVTSAQKNPTAFYLCASSIEGLAGSYEQYFGPGTRLTVT.

The chain carries TRBV2 and TRBJ2-1; D may be TRBD1 (6 bases). With 4 bases removed from V and 0 bases from J, the gap between germline ends came to 13 bases. This CDR3 is 16 amino acids long. Germline-derived CDR1 and CDR2 are SNHLY and FYNNEI. The DNA for the CDR3 is TGTGCCAGCAGTGTCCAGGGGCGAAGCTCCTACAATGAGCAGTTCTTC. Its translation is CASSVQGRSSYNEQFF.

A word on this clone: Other DNA sequences in this sample translate to the same CDR3. CDR3 in amino acids: CASSQGETQYF. The CDR3 coding sequence is TGTGCCAGCAGCCAAGGAGAGACCCAGTACTTC. The V gene is TRBV3-1 (or the pseudogene TRBV3-2), the J gene TRBJ2-5; D is unresolved. Per the germline V gene, CDR1 is LGHDT and CDR2 is YNNKEL (reference sequence). This CDR3 is built from 11 residues. Between the trimmed V and J ends, which lost 1 base and 4 bases, there was a span of 1 base.

The rearrangement links TRBV2 to TRBJ1-3, with a weak D call TRBD1 (5 bases). Trimming pared 5 bases from V and 8 bases from J, leaving 10 bases between. Per germline, CDR1 SNHLY and CDR2 FYNNEI. The length of the CDR3 is 12 residues. The CDR3 region is CASSSGFDTIYF. The CDR3 bases are TGTGCCAGCAGTTCAGGGTTCGACACCATATATTTT.

A single count supports this clone. The genes are TRBV4-2 and TRBJ2-1; 9 nucleotides match TRBD2. Germline V gives CDR1 LGHNA, CDR2 YNFKEQ. CDR3 length: 16 amino acids. After removal of 0 bases from V and 4 bases from J, the junction contained 4 bases not matched to a gene. The CDR3 region has the DNA TGTGCCAGCAGCCAAGAAGTAAGCGGGGGGTACAATGAGCAGTTCTTC. It codes for CASSQEVSGGYNEQFF.

The V call is TRBV18, the J call TRBJ2-1; no firm D call. The CDR3 runs to 15 residues. Germline V CDR1 and CDR2: KGHSH, LQKENI. Trimming removed 2 bases from V and 0 bases from J, with 8 bases in between. CDR3 region: CASSPGSSSYNEQFF. CDR3 bases: TGTGCCAGCTCACCAGGATCAAGCTCCTACAATGAGCAGTTCTTC.

The chain combines TRBV18 with TRBJ1-5; perhaps TRBD1 as D (5 bases). CDR3 size: 16 residues. Trimming pared 5 bases from V and 2 bases from J, leaving 16 bases between. CDR1 is KGHSH, CDR2 LQKENI, per germline. The CDR3 here is CASSYDSLYGNQPQHF. In DNA, the CDR3 is TGTGCCAGCTCATACGACAGCCTCTATGGCAATCAGCCCCAGCATTTT.

The chain couples TRBV7-3 to TRBJ2-3; 15 nucleotides match TRBD2. CDR1 SGHTA and CDR2 FQGTGA come from the germline V gene. V was clipped by 1 base and J by 7 bases; unmatched bases: 9. The CDR3 runs 18 residues. The chain's CDR3 is CASSLRPRTSGRENTQYF. DNA of the CDR3: TGTGCCAGCAGCTTAAGACCCCGGACTAGCGGGAGGGAAAATACGCAGTATTTT.

The chain has TRBV5-1 and TRBJ2-5, with TRBD1 as a possible D gene (5 bases). The CDR3 loop spans 15 amino acids. Deletions cut 3 bases from V and 5 bases from J, with 17 bases between. Germline CDR1 SGHRS, CDR2 YFSETQ. CDR3 coding DNA: TGCGCCAGCAGCTACCAAGAAGGGGTTCGGGAGACCCAGTACTTC. Translated, it gives CASSYQEGVRETQYF.

The rearrangement links TRBV20-1 to TRBJ1-2; no clear D gene. Trimming left V 3 bases short and J 4 bases short, with 12 bases between. Germline V CDR1 and CDR2: DFQATT, SNEGSKA (reference sequence). This CDR3 region has 13 residues. The CDR3, as DNA: TGCAGTGCTAGTTCTAAGTTTGGCTATGGCTACACCTTC. It is translated as CSASSKFGYGYTF.